The entry below gives a single T cell receptor beta chain sequence along with its context. The junction does not match germline at one end; this may be a read error. This entry is derived from a study of shared clonotypes between healthy human individuals. DNA input for the unsorted PBMC replicate PCRs was 250 to 300 ng, some 29,000 T cell genomes. Sequenced by immunoSEQ multiplex PCR; TCRdb stores in-frame clones only, minus some. Of hundreds of thousands of clones listed, around 80% are singletons. CDR1 KGHSH and CDR2 LQKENI come from the germline V gene. The CDR3 loop spans 16 amino acids. The chain couples TRBV18 to TRBJ1-5, with D tentatively TRBD1 (5 bases). Sequencing used PBMCs. This sequence was found in a middle-aged woman in good health. Some clones in this sample may be carry-over from other donors' samples. The CDR3 loop is CASSPEAGISNQPRHF. The CDR3 DNA follows: TGTGCCAGCTCACCAGAGGCAGGGATAAGCAATCAGCCCCGGCATTTT.